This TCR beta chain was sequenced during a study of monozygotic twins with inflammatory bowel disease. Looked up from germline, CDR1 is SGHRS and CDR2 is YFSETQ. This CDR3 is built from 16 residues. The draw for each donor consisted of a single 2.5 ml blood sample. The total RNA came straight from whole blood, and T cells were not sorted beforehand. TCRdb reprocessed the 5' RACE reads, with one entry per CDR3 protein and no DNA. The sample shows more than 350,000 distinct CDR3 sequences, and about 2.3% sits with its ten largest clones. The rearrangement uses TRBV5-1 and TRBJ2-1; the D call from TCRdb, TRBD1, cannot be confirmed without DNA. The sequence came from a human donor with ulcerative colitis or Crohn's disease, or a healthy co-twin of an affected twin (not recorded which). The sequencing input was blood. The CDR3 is CASSLAPGQGIGEQFF.